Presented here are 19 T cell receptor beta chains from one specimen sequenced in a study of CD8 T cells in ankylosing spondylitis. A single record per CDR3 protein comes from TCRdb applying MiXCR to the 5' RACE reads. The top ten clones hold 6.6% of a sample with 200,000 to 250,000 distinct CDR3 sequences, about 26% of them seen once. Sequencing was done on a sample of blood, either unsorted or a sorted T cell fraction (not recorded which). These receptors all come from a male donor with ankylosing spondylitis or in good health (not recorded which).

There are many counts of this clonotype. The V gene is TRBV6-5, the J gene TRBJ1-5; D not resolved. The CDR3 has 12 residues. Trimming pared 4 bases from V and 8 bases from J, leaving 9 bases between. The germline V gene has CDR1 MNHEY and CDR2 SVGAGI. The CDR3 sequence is CASSSPREPQHF. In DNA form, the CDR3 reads TGTGCCAGCAGTTCCCCCCGGGAGCCCCAGCATTTT.

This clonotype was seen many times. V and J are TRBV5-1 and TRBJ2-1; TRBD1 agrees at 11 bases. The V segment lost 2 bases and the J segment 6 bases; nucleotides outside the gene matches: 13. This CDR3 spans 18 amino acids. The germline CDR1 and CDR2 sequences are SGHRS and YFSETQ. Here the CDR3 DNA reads TGCGCCAGCAGCTTCCTTCCTTGGGGACAGGGGGGGGGCAATGAGCAGTTCTTC. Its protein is CASSFLPWGQGGGNEQFF. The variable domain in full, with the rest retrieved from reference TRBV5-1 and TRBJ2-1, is KAGVTQTPRYLIKTRGQQVTLSCSPISGHRSVSWYQQTPGQGLQFLFEYFSETQRNKGNFPGRFSGRQFSNSRSEMNVSTLELGDSALYLCASSFLPWGQGGGNEQFFGPGTRLTVL.

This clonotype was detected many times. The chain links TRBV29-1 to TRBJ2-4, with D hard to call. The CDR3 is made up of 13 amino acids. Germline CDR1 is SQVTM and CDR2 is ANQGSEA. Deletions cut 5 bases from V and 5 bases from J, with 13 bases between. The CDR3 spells CSVFPGGENIQYF. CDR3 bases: TGCAGCGTTTTCCCAGGCGGCGAAAACATTCAGTACTTC. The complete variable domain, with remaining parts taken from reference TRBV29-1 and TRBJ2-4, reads SAVISQKPSRDICQRGTSLTIQCQVDSQVTMMFWYRQQPGQSLTLIATANQGSEATYESGFVIDKFPISRPNLTFSTLTVSNMSPEDSSIYLCSVFPGGENIQYFGAGTRLSVL.

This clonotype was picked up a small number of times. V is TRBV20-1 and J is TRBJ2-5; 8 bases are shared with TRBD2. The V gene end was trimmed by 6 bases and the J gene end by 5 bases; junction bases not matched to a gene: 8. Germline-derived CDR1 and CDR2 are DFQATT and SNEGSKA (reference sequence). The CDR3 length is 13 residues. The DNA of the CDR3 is TGCAGTGCCCCGGGACTAGATCACGAGACCCAGTACTTC. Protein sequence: CSAPGLDHETQYF.

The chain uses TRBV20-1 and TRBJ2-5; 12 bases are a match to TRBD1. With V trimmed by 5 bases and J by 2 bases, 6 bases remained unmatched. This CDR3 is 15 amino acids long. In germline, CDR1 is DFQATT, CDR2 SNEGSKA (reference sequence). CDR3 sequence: CSAQGQGAGQETQYF. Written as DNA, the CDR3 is TGCAGTGCTCAGGGACAGGGGGCTGGGCAAGAGACCCAGTACTTC.

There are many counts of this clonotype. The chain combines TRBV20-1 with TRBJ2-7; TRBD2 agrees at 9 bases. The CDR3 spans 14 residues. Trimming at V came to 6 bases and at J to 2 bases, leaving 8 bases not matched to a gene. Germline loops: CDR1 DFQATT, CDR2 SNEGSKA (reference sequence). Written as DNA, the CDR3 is TGCAGTGCCCGCGGTCTAGCGGGGCCCTACGAGCAGTACTTC. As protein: CSARGLAGPYEQYF.

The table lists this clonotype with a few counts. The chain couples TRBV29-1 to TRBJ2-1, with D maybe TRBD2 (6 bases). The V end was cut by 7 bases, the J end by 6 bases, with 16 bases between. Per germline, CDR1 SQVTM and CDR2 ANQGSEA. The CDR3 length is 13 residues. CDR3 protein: CSGGRETLNEQFF. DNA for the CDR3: TGCAGCGGGGGACGGGAGACTCTCAATGAGCAGTTCTTC.

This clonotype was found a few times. The chain's CDR3 is CASSDGRVTVYGYTF. CDR3 DNA sequence: TGTGCCAGCAGTGATGGCAGGGTGACAGTATACGGCTACACCTTC. This chain links TRBV6-1 with TRBJ1-2; possible D gene TRBD1, 5 bases. This CDR3 comprises 15 residues. Trimming stripped 3 bases from V and 8 bases from J, with 19 bases between. Looked up from germline, CDR1 is MNHNS and CDR2 is SASEGT.

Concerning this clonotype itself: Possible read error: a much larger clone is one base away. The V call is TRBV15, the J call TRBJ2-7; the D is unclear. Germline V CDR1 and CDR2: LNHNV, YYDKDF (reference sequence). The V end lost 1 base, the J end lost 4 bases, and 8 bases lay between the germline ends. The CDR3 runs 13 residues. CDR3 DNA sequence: TGTGCCACCAGCAGAGCAGAGGAGTACGAGCAGTACTTC. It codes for CATSRAEEYEQYF.

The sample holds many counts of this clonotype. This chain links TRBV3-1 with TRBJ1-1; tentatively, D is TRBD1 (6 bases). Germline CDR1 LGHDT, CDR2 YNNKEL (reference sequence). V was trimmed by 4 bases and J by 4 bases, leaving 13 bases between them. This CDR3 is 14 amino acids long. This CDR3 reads CASSPGQPGTEAFF. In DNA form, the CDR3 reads TGTGCCAGCAGCCCAGGACAGCCGGGCACTGAAGCTTTCTTT.

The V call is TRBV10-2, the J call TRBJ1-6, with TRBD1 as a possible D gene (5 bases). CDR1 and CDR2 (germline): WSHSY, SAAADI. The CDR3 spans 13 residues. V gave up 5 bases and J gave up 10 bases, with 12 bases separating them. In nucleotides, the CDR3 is TGCGCCAGCAGTCCCCAGGGAGGCTCACCCCTCCACTTT. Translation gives CASSPQGGSPLHF.

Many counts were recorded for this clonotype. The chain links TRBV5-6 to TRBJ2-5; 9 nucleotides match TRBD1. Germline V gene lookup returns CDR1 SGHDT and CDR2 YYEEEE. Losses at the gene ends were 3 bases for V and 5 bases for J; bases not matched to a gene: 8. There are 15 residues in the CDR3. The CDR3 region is CASSYGTGSRETQYF. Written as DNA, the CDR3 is TGTGCCAGCAGCTACGGGACAGGGTCGAGGGAGACCCAGTACTTC.

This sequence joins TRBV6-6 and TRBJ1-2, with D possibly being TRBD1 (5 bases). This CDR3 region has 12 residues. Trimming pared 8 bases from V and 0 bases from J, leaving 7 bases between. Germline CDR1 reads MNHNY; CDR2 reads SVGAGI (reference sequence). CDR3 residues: CASDRSNYGYTF. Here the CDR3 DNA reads TGTGCCAGCGACAGATCTAACTATGGCTACACCTTC.

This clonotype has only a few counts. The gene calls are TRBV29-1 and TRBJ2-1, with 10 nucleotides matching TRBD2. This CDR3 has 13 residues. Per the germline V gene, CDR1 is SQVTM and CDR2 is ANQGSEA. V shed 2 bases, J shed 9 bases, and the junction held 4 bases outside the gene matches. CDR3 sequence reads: CSVERTSGLEQFF. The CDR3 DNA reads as TGCAGCGTTGAACGGACTAGCGGCCTTGAGCAGTTCTTC.

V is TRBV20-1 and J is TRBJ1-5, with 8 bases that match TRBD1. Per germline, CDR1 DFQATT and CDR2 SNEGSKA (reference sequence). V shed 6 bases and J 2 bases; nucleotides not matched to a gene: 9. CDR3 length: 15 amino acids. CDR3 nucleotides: TGCAGTGCCCAACCTTTACAGGGGGGCAATCAGCCCCAGCATTTT. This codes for CSAQPLQGGNQPQHF.

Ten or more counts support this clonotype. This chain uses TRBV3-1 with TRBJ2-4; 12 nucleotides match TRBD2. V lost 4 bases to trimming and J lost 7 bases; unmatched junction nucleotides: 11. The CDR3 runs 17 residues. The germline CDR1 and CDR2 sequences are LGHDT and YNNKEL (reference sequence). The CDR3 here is CASSPQPTSGSENIQYF. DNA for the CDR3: TGTGCCAGCAGCCCGCAACCGACTAGCGGGAGTGAGAACATTCAGTACTTC. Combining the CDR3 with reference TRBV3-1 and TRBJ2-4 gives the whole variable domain DTAVSQTPKYLVTQMGNDKSIKCEQNLGHDTMYWYKQDSKKFLKIMFSYNNKELIINETVPNRFSPKSPDKAHLNLHINSLELGDSAVYFCASSPQPTSGSENIQYFGAGTRLSVL.

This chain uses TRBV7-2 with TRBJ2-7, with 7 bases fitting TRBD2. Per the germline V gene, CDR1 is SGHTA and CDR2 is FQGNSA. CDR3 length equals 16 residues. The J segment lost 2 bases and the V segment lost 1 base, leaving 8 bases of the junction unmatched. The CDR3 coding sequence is TGTGCCAGCAGCTTAGAAGGAACTAGCGCGACCTACGAGCAGTACTTC. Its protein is CASSLEGTSATYEQYF.

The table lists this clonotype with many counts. CDR3 DNA sequence: TGTGCCAGCTCATGGGGCATCATTAACTATGGCTACACCTTC. It yields the protein CASSWGIINYGYTF. V and J are TRBV25-1 and TRBJ1-2; D might be TRBD1 (5 bases). Germline assignment: CDR1 MGHDK and CDR2 SYGVNS. V lost 8 bases and J lost 1, with 14 bases in between. This CDR3 is built from 14 residues.

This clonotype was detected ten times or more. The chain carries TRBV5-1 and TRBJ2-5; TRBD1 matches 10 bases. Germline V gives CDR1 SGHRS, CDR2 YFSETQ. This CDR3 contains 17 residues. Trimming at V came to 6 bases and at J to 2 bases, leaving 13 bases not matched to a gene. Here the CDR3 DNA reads TGCGCCAGCAAACCGGGACAGGGGTCCCCTCTACAAGAGACCCAGTACTTC. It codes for CASKPGQGSPLQETQYF. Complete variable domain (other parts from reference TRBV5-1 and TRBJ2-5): KAGVTQTPRYLIKTRGQQVTLSCSPISGHRSVSWYQQTPGQGLQFLFEYFSETQRNKGNFPGRFSGRQFSNSRSEMNVSTLELGDSALYLCASKPGQGSPLQETQYFGPGTRLLVL.